A selection of T cell receptor beta chains follows, all from one sample in a study of blood T cell repertoires in COVID-19. Only in-frame clones appear in the TCRdb table, and some are missing; sequencing was by immunoSEQ multiplex PCR. The sample carries over 300,000 clones, around 92% recorded once. Sequences were obtained from peripheral blood. These TCRs come from a man between 18 and 35 years old who had recovered from COVID-19. Each CDR3 is given with its conserved first and last residue. D genes are given only for firm matches. Only some rows state a clone size, as once, few, many or a class for expanded clones.

size: .
V: TRBV9
J: TRBJ2-3
D: .
DNA: TGTGCCAGCAGCTCGGGACCGCGGGGAGATACGCAGTATTTT
CDR3: CASSSGPRGDTQYF

size: .
V: TRBV4-1
J: TRBJ2-5
D: TRBD2
DNA: TGCGCCAGCAGCCAACCACCGGAGGAGCGGGGGGTTATAGAGACCCAGTACTTC
CDR3: CASSQPPEERGVIETQYF

size: .
V: TRBV27
J: TRBJ1-1
D: TRBD1
DNA: TGTGCCAGCAGTTACAGGGGGCAAGCTGAAGCTTTCTTT
CDR3: CASSYRGQAEAFF

size: .
V: TRBV2
J: TRBJ2-3
D: TRBD2
DNA: TGTGCCAGCAGTGGGGAGGCTCTAGCGGGGACCACAGATACGCAGTATTTT
CDR3: CASSGEALAGTTDTQYF

size: .
V: TRBV4-3
J: TRBJ1-1
D: TRBD1
DNA: TGCGCCAGCAGCCAAGATTGGACAGGGGGCACTGAAGCTTTCTTT
CDR3: CASSQDWTGGTEAFF

size: .
V: TRBV19
J: TRBJ1-5
D: .
DNA: TGTGCCAGTAGGGCAGGGTTTAGCAATCAGCCCCAGCATTTT
CDR3: CASRAGFSNQPQHF

size: .
V: TRBV7-2
J: TRBJ2-5
D: .
DNA: TGTGCCAGCAGCTTAGTTTGGAGGGGAGGAGAGACCCAGTACTTC
CDR3: CASSLVWRGGETQYF

size: .
V: TRBV7-3
J: TRBJ2-7
D: .
DNA: TGTGCCAGCAGTCGAACCGGGACTTCATCCTACGAGCAGTACTTC
CDR3: CASSRTGTSSYEQYF

size: .
V: TRBV5-1
J: TRBJ1-2
D: .
DNA: TGCGCCAGCAGCTTGGAAGGGGTTGACTATGGCTACACCTTC
CDR3: CASSLEGVDYGYTF

size: .
V: TRBV3-1/TRBV3-2
J: TRBJ1-4
D: TRBD1
DNA: TGTGCCAGCAGCCAAAAGATGCGGGACAGGGGTTCACTAATGAAAAACTGGTTTTTT
CDR3: CASSQKMRDRGSLMKNWFF

size: .
V: TRBV18
J: TRBJ1-2
D: TRBD1
DNA: TGTGCCAGCTTACCGCAGGGGGCGGACTATGGCTACACCTTC
CDR3: CASLPQGADYGYTF

size: .
V: TRBV4-1
J: TRBJ2-2
D: .
DNA: TGCGCCAGCAGCCATCCTAGTCGGGGGAAGAACACCGGGGAGCTGTTTTTT
CDR3: CASSHPSRGKNTGELFF

size: .
V: TRBV2
J: TRBJ2-7
D: .
DNA: TGTGCCAGCAGCCCAGACAGCTCCTACGAGCAGTACTTC
CDR3: CASSPDSSYEQYF

size: .
V: TRBV27
J: TRBJ2-2
D: TRBD1
DNA: TGTGCCAGCAGTTTATCAGGGCGGGACAGGGAACTCGCGAACACCGGGGAGCTGTTTTTT
CDR3: CASSLSGRDRELANTGELFF

size: .
V: TRBV15
J: TRBJ2-7
D: TRBD2
DNA: TGTGCCACCAGCACCTGGACGGGGGGTTCCATCTACGAGCAGTACTTC
CDR3: CATSTWTGGSIYEQYF

size: .
V: TRBV5-4
J: TRBJ1-1
D: TRBD1
DNA: TGTGCCAGCAGCTTTTCGACAGGGGGCACTGAAGCTTTCTTT
CDR3: CASSFSTGGTEAFF

size: .
V: TRBV2
J: TRBJ1-2
D: TRBD1
DNA: TGTGCCAGCAGCGGGTTGACAGGGGGTGAGGATGGCTACACCTTC
CDR3: CASSGLTGGEDGYTF

size: .
V: TRBV7-8
J: TRBJ2-3
D: .
DNA: TGTGCCAGCAGCCGAGTAGCCTTCACAGATACGCAGTATTTT
CDR3: CASSRVAFTDTQYF

size: .
V: TRBV7-3
J: TRBJ1-5
D: .
DNA: TGTGCCAGCAGTCGGGGAGTAGCTTGGGACAATCAGCCCCAGCATTTT
CDR3: CASSRGVAWDNQPQHF

size: .
V: TRBV3-1/TRBV3-2
J: TRBJ1-1
D: .
DNA: TGTGCCAGCAGCCAAGTTTACCCGGGACTGCCTGAAGCTTTCTTT
CDR3: CASSQVYPGLPEAFF

size: .
V: TRBV25-1
J: TRBJ2-5
D: .
DNA: TGTGCCAGCAGTGAACTACAAGAGACCCAGTACTTC
CDR3: CASSELQETQYF

size: .
V: TRBV4-1
J: TRBJ1-1
D: .
DNA: TGCGCCAGCAGCCTATTACAGGGTCGGAACACTGAAGCTTTCTTT
CDR3: CASSLLQGRNTEAFF

size: .
V: TRBV19
J: TRBJ1-2
D: .
DNA: TGTGCCAGTAGCCCCTCGGACGGGGAGTGGAGTAACTATGGCTACACCTTC
CDR3: CASSPSDGEWSNYGYTF

size: .
V: TRBV7-3
J: TRBJ2-2
D: .
DNA: TGTGCCAGCAGCTTTCGCACCGGGGAGCTGTTTTTT
CDR3: CASSFRTGELFF

size: .
V: TRBV19
J: TRBJ1-2
D: TRBD1
DNA: TGTGCCAGTAGTTCCCCGGGACAGCTCTATGGCTACACCTTC
CDR3: CASSSPGQLYGYTF

size: once
V: TRBV3-1/TRBV3-2
J: TRBJ2-2
D: TRBD2
DNA: TGTGCCAGCAGCCATGCAGCGGGAGGGCTCACCGGGGAGCTGTTTTTT
CDR3: CASSHAAGGLTGELFF

size: .
V: TRBV5-6
J: TRBJ2-5
D: TRBD2
DNA: TGTGCCAGCAGCTTGGATCTAACAGCGGGGGGGCGGGAGACCCAGTACTTC
CDR3: CASSLDLTAGGRETQYF

size: .
V: TRBV9
J: TRBJ2-1
D: TRBD2
DNA: TGTGCCAGCAGCGTATACCCGGGACTAGACAATGAGCAGTTCTTC
CDR3: CASSVYPGLDNEQFF

size: .
V: TRBV7-3
J: TRBJ2-6
D: .
DNA: TGTGCCAGCAGCCACACAGGGAGTGGGGCCAACGTCCTGACTTTC
CDR3: CASSHTGSGANVLTF

size: .
V: TRBV6-5
J: TRBJ1-1
D: .
DNA: TGTGCCAGCAGTTATAGGGCAGGGGACACTGAAGCTTTCTTT
CDR3: CASSYRAGDTEAFF

size: .
V: TRBV13
J: TRBJ2-5
D: .
DNA: TGTGCCAGCAGCTTAGGGACCGGGGAGACCCAGTACTTC
CDR3: CASSLGTGETQYF

size: .
V: TRBV7-9
J: TRBJ1-4
D: TRBD1
DNA: TGTGCCAGCAGCTATGACAGGGAGGATGCAACTAATGAAAAACTGTTTTTT
CDR3: CASSYDREDATNEKLFF

size: .
V: TRBV5-6
J: TRBJ1-4
D: TRBD1
DNA: TGTGCCAGCAGCCGCGCAGGGGGCGCCGAAAAACTGTTTTTT
CDR3: CASSRAGGAEKLFF

size: .
V: TRBV6-2/TRBV6-3
J: TRBJ2-1
D: TRBD2
DNA: TGTGCCAGCAGTTACCCAACTTCCCTCCAAGGACTAGCGGGGGAGGCTGAGCAGTTCTTC
CDR3: CASSYPTSLQGLAGEAEQFF

size: .
V: TRBV3-1/TRBV3-2
J: TRBJ2-3
D: .
DNA: TGTGCCAGCAGCCAAAGTATAGGGGGGGGAGGAGATACGCAGTATTTT
CDR3: CASSQSIGGGGDTQYF

size: .
V: TRBV7-9
J: TRBJ1-3
D: TRBD1
DNA: TGTGCCAGCAGCTTAGGGGGACAGCGCCTGGGAAACACCATATATTTT
CDR3: CASSLGGQRLGNTIYF

size: .
V: TRBV15
J: TRBJ2-3
D: .
DNA: TGTGCCTCCAGGGGCTACACAGATACGCAGTATTTT
CDR3: CASRGYTDTQYF

size: .
V: TRBV7-9
J: TRBJ1-1
D: .
DNA: TGTGCCAGCAGCCCCATCCCGACAGGGAACACTGAAGCTTTCTTT
CDR3: CASSPIPTGNTEAFF

size: .
V: TRBV19
J: TRBJ1-2
D: TRBD1
DNA: TGTGCCAGTAGTATACAGGGGGCCGAGCGGTATGGCTACACCTTC
CDR3: CASSIQGAERYGYTF

size: .
V: TRBV19
J: TRBJ2-7
D: .
DNA: TGTGCCAGTAGTATGTCCAGCGGAACACCCTACGAGCAGTACTTC
CDR3: CASSMSSGTPYEQYF

size: once
V: TRBV2
J: TRBJ2-7
D: .
DNA: TGTGCCAGCAGTGAGCGGGACAGATCGTACGAGCAGTACTTC
CDR3: CASSERDRSYEQYF

size: .
V: TRBV12-3/TRBV12-4
J: TRBJ1-1
D: .
DNA: TGTGCCAGCAGTTTCCAGGGGAACACTGAAGCTTTCTTT
CDR3: CASSFQGNTEAFF

size: .
V: TRBV2
J: TRBJ2-7
D: .
DNA: TGTGCCAGCAGTGCATCGGGGGTCTTGGAAGAGCAGTACTTC
CDR3: CASSASGVLEEQYF

size: .
V: TRBV7-2
J: TRBJ2-6
D: TRBD2
DNA: TGTGCCAGCAGCCCCGGACTAGCGGCTGGGGCCAACGTCCTGACTTTC
CDR3: CASSPGLAAGANVLTF

size: once
V: TRBV9
J: TRBJ1-2
D: TRBD1
DNA: TGTGCCAGCAGCTCTAGGGGGACAGGGGGATATGGCTACACCTTC
CDR3: CASSSRGTGGYGYTF

size: few
V: TRBV6-5
J: TRBJ1-2
D: .
DNA: TGTGCCAGCAGTTACTCGATTGGACAGCGATGGGGCTACACCTTC
CDR3: CASSYSIGQRWGYTF